This is a list of T cell receptor beta chains from one sample in a study of TIL therapy for anti-PD-1-resistant metastatic lung cancer. Some clones are missing from TCRdb's copy, which holds only in-frame ones; the method was immunoSEQ multiplex PCR. The sample holds more than 45,000 clones, about nine tenths seen once. The sequenced sample was blood, obtained at baseline. The receptors shown here come from a person between 25 and 80 years old with non-small cell lung cancer. The CDR3 runs from the conserved cysteine through the conserved F or W. D genes are given only for firm matches. Some rows mark clone size as missing; the rest say once, few, many or name a class of expanded clone.

j_call | v_call | d_call | clone_size | cdr3_nt | cdr3_aa
TRBJ1-1 | TRBV6-2/TRBV6-3 | - | - | TGTGCCAGCAGTTACACACGGACGAACACTGAAGCTTTCTTT | CASSYTRTNTEAFF
TRBJ2-5 | TRBV5-1 | TRBD1 | - | TGCGCCAGCAGCTTGGGCCCGGGACAGCCAAACCGGGTCGAGACCCAGTACTTC | CASSLGPGQPNRVETQYF
TRBJ2-5 | TRBV7-3 | TRBD1 | few | TGTGCCAGCAGCTTAACAACAGGGGATGGAGAGACCCAGTACTTC | CASSLTTGDGETQYF
TRBJ1-4 | TRBV11-2 | TRBD1 | - | TGTGCCAGCAGGGGACAGTCTAATGAAAAACTGTTTTTT | CASRGQSNEKLFF
TRBJ1-2 | TRBV5-1 | - | - | TGCGCCAGCAGCCCGTCTAACTATGGCTACACCTTC | CASSPSNYGYTF
TRBJ1-4 | TRBV25-1 | - | - | TGTGCCAGCAATGGGCGCGGCGTTGCAACTAATGAAAAACTGTTTTTT | CASNGRGVATNEKLFF
TRBJ2-1 | TRBV15 | - | - | TGTGCCACCACTCCAACTTATCTGTACAATGAGCAGTTCTTC | CATTPTYLYNEQFF
TRBJ2-1 | TRBV4-2 | - | - | TGTGCCAGCAGCCAAGAGACCCCCCCGGGGGCCTACAATGAGCAGTTCTTC | CASSQETPPGAYNEQFF
TRBJ2-2 | TRBV11-2 | - | - | TGTGCCAGCAGCTCACGCGGATCGGGAGTATCGGGCGGGGAGCTGTTTTTT | CASSSRGSGVSGGELFF
TRBJ1-4 | TRBV5-1 | - | - | TGCGCCAGCAGCTCGGCATATGCCGGGGAAAAACTGTTTTTT | CASSSAYAGEKLFF
TRBJ1-2 | TRBV5-1 | - | - | TGCGCCAGCAGCTTGGGGGATACAGGGAGCTATGGCTACACCTTC | CASSLGDTGSYGYTF
TRBJ2-1 | TRBV7-3 | - | - | TGTGCCAGCAGCTTAGGAGGGGGCTCCTACAATGAGCAGTTCTTC | CASSLGGGSYNEQFF
TRBJ2-7 | TRBV5-6 | TRBD2 | - | TGTGCCAGCAGCTTGGGGGTAGCGGGAGGGCGAGAGCAGTACTTC | CASSLGVAGGREQYF
TRBJ2-5 | TRBV11-2 | - | - | TGTGCCAGCAGCTTATCGGAGACCCAGTACTTC | CASSLSETQYF
TRBJ1-1 | TRBV29-1 | - | - | TGCAGCGTTCGAGGGGGGGCGAACACTGAAGCTTTCTTT | CSVRGGANTEAFF
TRBJ1-4 | TRBV10-1 | TRBD1 | - | TGCGCCAGCAGTGAGAATCCGGGACAGGGGACCGGAGGAAAACTGTTTTTT | CASSENPGQGTGGKLFF
TRBJ2-7 | TRBV14 | TRBD1 | - | TGTGCCAGCAGCCAAGCCCCAGGGGGTTGGTACGAGCAGTACTTC | CASSQAPGGWYEQYF
TRBJ1-3 | TRBV28 | - | - | TGTGCCAGCAGTTTAGGCAGGGCGGCTTACGGAAACACCATATATTTT | CASSLGRAAYGNTIYF
TRBJ2-3 | TRBV11-2 | TRBD2 | - | TGTGCCAGCAGCTTGATAACTAGCGGGGGGGCTAGCACAGATACGCAGTATTTT | CASSLITSGGASTDTQYF
TRBJ1-1 | TRBV6-5 | - | - | TGTGCCAGCAGTTACACACAGGGCCTGGTGACTGAAGCTTTCTTT | CASSYTQGLVTEAFF
TRBJ2-3 | TRBV5-1 | - | once | TGTGCCAGCAGCGAAGGGGGTGGGACAGATACGCAGTATTTT | CASSEGGGTDTQYF
TRBJ2-7 | TRBV7-8 | - | - | TGTGCCAGCAGCTTATGGGGTTGGGGGGAGTCCTACGAGCAGTACTTC | CASSLWGWGESYEQYF
TRBJ1-5 | TRBV7-9 | - | - | TGTGCCAGCAGCTTAGGCGGGGGAGGCATTAATCAGCCCCAGCATTTT | CASSLGGGGINQPQHF
TRBJ2-3 | TRBV18 | - | - | TGTGCCAGCTCCCAAATGAGGGATACGCAGTATTTT | CASSQMRDTQYF
TRBJ2-3 | TRBV5-6 | TRBD1 | - | TGTGCCAGCAGCCAGACAGGGGCCACAGATACGCAGTATTTT | CASSQTGATDTQYF
TRBJ2-1 | TRBV3-1/TRBV3-2 | - | once | TGTGCCAGCAGCCCCCGGACTGGTTCCTACAATGAGCAGTTCTTC | CASSPRTGSYNEQFF
TRBJ2-1 | TRBV27 | - | - | TGTGCCAGCAGTTTATCCTACGGATACTACAATGAGCAGTTCTTC | CASSLSYGYYNEQFF
TRBJ1-2 | TRBV2 | - | once | TGTGCCAGCACAGGGGACCCAGCTCTCTCTAACTATGGCTACACCTTC | CASTGDPALSNYGYTF
TRBJ1-2 | TRBV21-1 | - | - | TGTGCCAGCAGCAAAGCACAGCCGGGAATGAGATATGGCTACACCTTC | CASSKAQPGMRYGYTF
TRBJ2-2 | TRBV18 | - | - | TGTGCCAGCTCACCACTTGCAGGGCTGAACACCGGGGAGCTGTTTTTT | CASSPLAGLNTGELFF
TRBJ2-7 | TRBV28 | - | - | TGTGCCAGCAGTTTAAAGGTCTCCTACGAGCAGTACTTC | CASSLKVSYEQYF
TRBJ1-5 | TRBV19 | - | - | TGTGCCAGTTCAGCGGCTTATAGCAATCAGCCCCAGCATTTT | CASSAAYSNQPQHF
TRBJ2-7 | TRBV11-3 | - | once | TGTGCCAGCAGCCACGGGGACTACGAGCAGTACTTC | CASSHGDYEQYF
TRBJ1-1 | TRBV9 | - | - | TGTGCCAGCAGCCCCGTCGGGGGGCGTGTAGAAGCTTTCTTT | CASSPVGGRVEAFF
TRBJ1-1 | TRBV19 | - | once | TGTGCCAGTAGCCCGACAGTCAACACTGAAGCTTTCTTT | CASSPTVNTEAFF
TRBJ2-7 | TRBV5-1 | - | - | TGCGCCAGCAGCTTGTACGGCGAGCAGTACTTC | CASSLYGEQYF
TRBJ2-3 | TRBV30 | TRBD2 | - | TGTGCCTGGGAGAGTACCTCAGCGGGATACACAGATACGCAGTATTTT | CAWESTSAGYTDTQYF
TRBJ1-2 | TRBV11-2 | TRBD1 | - | TGTGCCAGCAGCTTAGGGACAGGGGGTACCTATGGCTACACCTTC | CASSLGTGGTYGYTF
TRBJ1-1 | TRBV19 | - | - | TGTGCCAGTAGTAAAGGACTGTACACTGAAGCTTTCTTT | CASSKGLYTEAFF
TRBJ1-1 | TRBV10-1 | - | - | TGCGCCAGCAGTGAGTTCCGGTCGAACACTGAAGCTTTCTTT | CASSEFRSNTEAFF
TRBJ1-2 | TRBV27 | - | - | TGTGCCAGCAGTATGGGACTCGGGTATGGCTACACCTTC | CASSMGLGYGYTF
TRBJ1-1 | TRBV10-2 | - | - | TGCGCCAGCAGTGAGTCGGCACCATCCCTGTACACTGAAGCTTTCTTT | CASSESAPSLYTEAFF
TRBJ2-7 | TRBV3-1/TRBV3-2 | - | - | TGTGCCAGCAGCCAAGATCCGGACTACGAGCAGTACTTC | CASSQDPDYEQYF
TRBJ2-6 | TRBV30 | TRBD1 | - | TGTGCCTGGAGCGCCGGGACAGGGTCCCCCCTCTCTGGGGCCAACGTCCTGACTTTC | CAWSAGTGSPLSGANVLTF
TRBJ1-6 | TRBV7-9 | TRBD1 | - | TGTGCCAGCAGCGCTCGGACAGGCAATTTCCCCTATAATTCACCCCTCCACTTT | CASSARTGNFPYNSPLHF
TRBJ1-4 | TRBV19 | - | - | TGTGCCAGTAGTACTATAACCGGATATAATGAAAAACTGTTTTTT | CASSTITGYNEKLFF
TRBJ2-7 | TRBV18 | TRBD1 | - | TGTGCCAGCTCTGACTCGGGGACAGGGGGCCACGAGCAGTACTTC | CASSDSGTGGHEQYF
TRBJ2-3 | TRBV29-1 | - | - | TGCAGCGTTGAACCCGGGGCACCTAATACGCAGTATTTT | CSVEPGAPNTQYF
TRBJ1-2 | TRBV5-1 | - | - | TGCGCCAGCAGCTTGGAGGCGAGCTACGGCTACACCTTC | CASSLEASYGYTF
TRBJ1-5 | TRBV19 | - | - | TGTGCCAGTAGTATTGGGGGGGGCGGTAGCAATCAGCCCCAGCATTTT | CASSIGGGGSNQPQHF
TRBJ2-3 | TRBV19 | - | - | TGTGCCAGTAGTATAGATCTCTCGGCGGGGAAACCCGTCACAGATACGCAGTATTTT | CASSIDLSAGKPVTDTQYF
TRBJ1-1 | TRBV2 | - | - | TGTGCCAGCAGTGAAGACATTACTGAAGCTTTCTTT | CASSEDITEAFF
TRBJ2-1 | TRBV30 | - | once | TGTGCCTGGAGAGGAGGGCGCCGATATGAGCAGTTCTTC | CAWRGGRRYEQFF